The clone carrying this T cell receptor beta chain was detected a few times. The target antigen is unknown. As for time point: pre-sensitization, week 0. Documented treatment: therapeutic diphenylcyclopropenone sensitization with weekly scalp DPC. The record originates from a study of human T cells and chemical hapten exposure. Across the whole study: Enrolled patients were predominantly female and had alopecia areata, totalis or universalis.

Study results and limitations: There was a positive correlation between PT1 expanded TCR counts and patch test score.

TCRdb processed the RACE reads anew with MiXCR; each CDR3 protein has one entry. The sample has about 260,000 distinct CDR3 sequences; 7.5% to 9% are singletons. The CDR3 extends over 15 amino acids. Trimming pared 0 bases from V and 0 bases from J, leaving 6 bases between. The germline CDR1 and CDR2 sequences are SNHLY and FYNNEI. The receptor was derived from a woman aged 40 to 50 with alopecia areata. Some clones in this sample may be carry-over from other donors' samples. This specimen consisted of whole blood, obtained in connection with sensitization to the hapten diphenylcyclopropenone (DPC). This chain links TRBV2 with TRBJ1-5; D remains ambiguous. The CDR3 nucleotides read TGTGCCAGCAGTGAAGCCCGGAGTAGCAATCAGCCCCAGCATTTT. Amino acid sequence: CASSEARSSNQPQHF.